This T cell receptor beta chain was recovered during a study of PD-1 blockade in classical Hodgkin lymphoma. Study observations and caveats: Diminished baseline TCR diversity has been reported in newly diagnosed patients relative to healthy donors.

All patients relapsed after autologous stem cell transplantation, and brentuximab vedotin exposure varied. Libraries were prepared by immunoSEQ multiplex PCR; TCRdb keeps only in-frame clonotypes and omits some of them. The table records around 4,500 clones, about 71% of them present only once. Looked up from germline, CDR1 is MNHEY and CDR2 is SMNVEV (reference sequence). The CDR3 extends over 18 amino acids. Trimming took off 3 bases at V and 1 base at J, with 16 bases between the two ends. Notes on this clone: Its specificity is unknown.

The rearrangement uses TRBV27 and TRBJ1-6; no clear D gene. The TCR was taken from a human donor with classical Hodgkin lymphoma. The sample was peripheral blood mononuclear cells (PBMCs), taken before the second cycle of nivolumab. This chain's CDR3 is CASSFHREVGSYNSPLHF. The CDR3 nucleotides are TGTGCCAGCAGTTTCCACCGAGAGGTGGGGTCCTATAATTCACCCCTCCACTTT.